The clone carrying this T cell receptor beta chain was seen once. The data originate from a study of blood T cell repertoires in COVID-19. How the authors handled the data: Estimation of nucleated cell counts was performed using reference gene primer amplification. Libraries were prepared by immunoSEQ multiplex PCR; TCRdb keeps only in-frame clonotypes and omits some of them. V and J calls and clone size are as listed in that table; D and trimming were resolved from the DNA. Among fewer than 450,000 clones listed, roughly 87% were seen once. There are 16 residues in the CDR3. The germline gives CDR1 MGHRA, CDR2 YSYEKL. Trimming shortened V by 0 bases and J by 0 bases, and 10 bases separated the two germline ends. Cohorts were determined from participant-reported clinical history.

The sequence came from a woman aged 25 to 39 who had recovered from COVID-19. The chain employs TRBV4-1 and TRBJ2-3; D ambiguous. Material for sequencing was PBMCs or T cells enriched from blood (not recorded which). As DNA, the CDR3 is TGCGCCAGCAGCCAAGATTCAAGCAGGAGCACAGATACGCAGTATTTT. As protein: CASSQDSSRSTDTQYF.